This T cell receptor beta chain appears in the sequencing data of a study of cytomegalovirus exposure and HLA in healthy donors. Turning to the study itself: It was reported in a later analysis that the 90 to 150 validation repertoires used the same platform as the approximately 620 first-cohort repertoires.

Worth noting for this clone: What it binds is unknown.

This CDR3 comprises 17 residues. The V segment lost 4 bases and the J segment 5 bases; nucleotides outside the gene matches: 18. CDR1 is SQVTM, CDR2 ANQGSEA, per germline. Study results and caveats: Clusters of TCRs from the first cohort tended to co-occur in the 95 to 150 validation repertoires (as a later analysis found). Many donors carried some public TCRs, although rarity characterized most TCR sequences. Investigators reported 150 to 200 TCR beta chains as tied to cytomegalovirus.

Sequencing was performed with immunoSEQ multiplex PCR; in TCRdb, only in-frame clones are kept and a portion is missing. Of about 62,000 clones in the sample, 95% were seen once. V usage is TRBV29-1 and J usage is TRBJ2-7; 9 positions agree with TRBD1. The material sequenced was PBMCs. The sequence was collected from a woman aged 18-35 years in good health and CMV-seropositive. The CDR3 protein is CSVAGTGRSERENEQYF. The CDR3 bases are TGCAGCGTTGCCGGGACAGGGCGGTCAGAGCGGGAAAACGAGCAGTACTTC.